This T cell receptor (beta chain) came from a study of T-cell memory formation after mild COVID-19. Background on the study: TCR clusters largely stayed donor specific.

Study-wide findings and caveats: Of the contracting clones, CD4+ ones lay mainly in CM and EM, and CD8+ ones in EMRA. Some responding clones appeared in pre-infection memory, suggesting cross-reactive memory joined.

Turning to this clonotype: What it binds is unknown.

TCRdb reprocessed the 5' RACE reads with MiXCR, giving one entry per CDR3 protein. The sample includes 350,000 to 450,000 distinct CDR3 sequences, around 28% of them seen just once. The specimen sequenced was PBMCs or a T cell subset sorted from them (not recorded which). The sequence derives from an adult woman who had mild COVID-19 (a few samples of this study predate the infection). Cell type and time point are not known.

This CDR3 is CASRTGFSGNTIYF. The CDR3 DNA is TGTGCCAGCCGAACGGGTTTCTCTGGAAACACCATATATTTT. The chain links TRBV12-3 or TRBV12-4 to TRBJ1-3, with D unclear. This CDR3 has 14 residues. V was clipped by 8 bases and J by 0 bases, with 11 bases between them.